This TCR beta chain was profiled in a study of blood T cells in healthy people across ages. Overall study context: Template switching retrieved approximately one barcoded beta molecule for each two T cells.

The study recruited healthy Caucasian donors from Russia who were aged about 6 to 95. As concerns this clonotype: One end of the junction fails to match germline, which may point to a read error.

This CDR3 contains 15 residues. Combining a sample-barcoded 5' primer with a J-beta primer mix, a second PCR ran for roughly 7 to 12 cycles. Each cDNA molecule received a tag from a template-switch adaptor that had 12 random nucleotides. MiXCR, run by TCRdb on the 5' RACE reads, gives a single entry per CDR3 protein. The sample lists around 870,000 distinct CDR3 sequences; about 30% were seen once. The sample was blood. The rearrangement links TRBV12-3 or TRBV12-4 to TRBJ2-3; TRBD2 agrees at 11 bases. This receptor was obtained from a woman older than 75 in good health. The CDR3 reads CASSLTSGAADAQYF. The CDR3 bases are TGTGCCAGCAGTTTGACTAGCGGGGCAGCAGATGCGCAGTATTTT.